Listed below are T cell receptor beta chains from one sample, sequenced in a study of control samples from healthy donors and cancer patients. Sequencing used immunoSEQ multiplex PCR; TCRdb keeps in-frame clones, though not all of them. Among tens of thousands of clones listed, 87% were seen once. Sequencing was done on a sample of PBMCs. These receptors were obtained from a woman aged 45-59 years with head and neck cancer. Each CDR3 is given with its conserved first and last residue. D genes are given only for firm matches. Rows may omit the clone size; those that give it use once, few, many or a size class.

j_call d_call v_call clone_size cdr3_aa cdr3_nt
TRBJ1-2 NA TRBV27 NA CASTIKGLGGYTF TGTGCCAGCACCATTAAAGGGTTGGGCGGCTACACCTTC
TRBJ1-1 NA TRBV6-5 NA CASSYRDLNTEAFF TGTGCCAGCAGCTACAGGGATCTTAACACTGAAGCTTTCTTT
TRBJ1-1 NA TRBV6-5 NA CASSYSTRTEAFF TGTGCCAGCAGTTATTCGACACGCACTGAAGCTTTCTTT
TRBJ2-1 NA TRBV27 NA CASSLSAVGQDTHNEQFF TGTGCCAGCAGTTTATCGGCCGTGGGGCAGGACACACACAATGAGCAGTTCTTC
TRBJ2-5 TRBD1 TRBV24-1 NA CATSPRGRGRGGRETQYF TGTGCCACCAGCCCCAGGGGCAGGGGGAGAGGGGGACGAGAGACCCAGTACTTC
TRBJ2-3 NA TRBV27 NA CASSSSARRTDTQYF TGTGCCAGCAGTTCTAGCGCGCGACGCACAGATACGCAGTATTTT
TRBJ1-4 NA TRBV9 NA CASSNYGDGLNEKLFF TGTGCCAGCAGTAACTATGGGGACGGCCTTAATGAAAAACTGTTTTTT
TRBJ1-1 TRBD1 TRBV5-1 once CASSVDRAEAFF TGCGCCAGCAGCGTGGACAGGGCGGAAGCTTTCTTT
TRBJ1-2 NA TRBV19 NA CASSRVEGANYGYTF TGTGCCAGTAGTAGGGTGGAAGGGGCTAACTATGGCTACACCTTC
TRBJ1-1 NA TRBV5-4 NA CASLGNTEAFF TGTGCCAGCCTTGGGAACACTGAAGCTTTCTTT
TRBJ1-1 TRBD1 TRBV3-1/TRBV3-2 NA CASSQAGQGFTEAFF TGTGCCAGCAGCCAAGCGGGACAGGGATTCACTGAAGCTTTCTTT
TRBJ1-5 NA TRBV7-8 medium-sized CASSLPAGYSNQPQHF TGTGCCAGCAGCTTACCAGCGGGCTATAGCAATCAGCCCCAGCATTTT
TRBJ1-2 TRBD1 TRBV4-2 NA CASSQRAGGQGGLNYGYTF TGTGCCAGCAGCCAACGGGCTGGAGGACAGGGGGGACTTAACTATGGCTACACCTTC
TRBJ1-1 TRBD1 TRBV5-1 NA CASSQGVNGAEAFF TGCGCCAGCTCCCAGGGGGTAAATGGAGCTGAAGCTTTCTTT
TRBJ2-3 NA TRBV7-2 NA CASSQGGVLDTQYF TGTGCCAGCAGCCAGGGGGGAGTATTGGATACGCAGTATTTT
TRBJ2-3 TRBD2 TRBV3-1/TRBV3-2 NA CASSPRLAGTSTDTQYF TGTGCCAGCAGCCCCCGACTAGCGGGGACTAGCACAGATACGCAGTATTTT
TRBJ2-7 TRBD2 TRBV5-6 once CASSPLAGGPEEQYF TGTGCCAGCAGCCCGCTAGCGGGGGGGCCGGAAGAGCAGTACTTC
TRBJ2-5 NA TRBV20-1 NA CSAAPRGTQYF TGCAGTGCAGCACCGAGAGGGACCCAGTACTTC
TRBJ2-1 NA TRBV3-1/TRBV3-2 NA CASSPEHPLTNNEQFF TGTGCCAGCAGCCCGGAACACCCACTCACAAACAATGAGCAGTTCTTC
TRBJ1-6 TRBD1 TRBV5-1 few CASSLEGGWNSPLHF TGCGCCAGCAGCTTGGAAGGGGGCTGGAATTCACCCCTCCACTTT
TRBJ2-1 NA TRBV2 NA CASSEYSGIGEQFF TGTGCCAGCAGTGAATATTCGGGGATTGGTGAGCAGTTCTTC
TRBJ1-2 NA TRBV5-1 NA CASSPGGAAGYTF TGCGCCAGCAGCCCCGGAGGGGCAGCGGGCTACACCTTC
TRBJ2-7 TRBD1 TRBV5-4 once CASSSPGTGDEQYF TGTGCCAGCAGCTCCCCCGGGACAGGGGACGAGCAGTACTTC
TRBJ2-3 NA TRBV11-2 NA CASSLRGGPSTDTQYF TGTGCCAGCAGCTTAAGGGGCGGGCCCAGCACAGATACGCAGTATTTT
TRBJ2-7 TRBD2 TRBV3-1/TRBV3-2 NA CASSQELAGNYEQYF TGTGCCAGCAGCCAAGAACTAGCGGGGAACTACGAGCAGTACTTC
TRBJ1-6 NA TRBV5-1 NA CASRDDGRPNSPLHF TGCGCCAGCAGAGATGACGGCCGGCCCAATTCACCCCTCCACTTT
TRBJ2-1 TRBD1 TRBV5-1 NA CASSSNFRDRVNNEQFF TGCGCCAGCAGCTCTAATTTCCGGGACAGGGTGAACAATGAGCAGTTCTTC
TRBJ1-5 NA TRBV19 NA CASTPRARITQGSQPQHF TGTGCCAGTACTCCCCGGGCGCGAATCACACAAGGGAGTCAGCCCCAGCATTTT
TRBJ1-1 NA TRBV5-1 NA CASSLAQGRGNTEAFF TGCGCCAGCAGCTTGGCGCAGGGGAGGGGTAACACTGAAGCTTTCTTT
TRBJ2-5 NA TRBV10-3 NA CATRDGTKETQYF TGTGCCACCCGAGACGGAACTAAAGAGACCCAGTACTTC
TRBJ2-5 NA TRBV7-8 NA CASSLQGRSEETQYF TGTGCCAGCAGCTTACAGGGTAGGAGCGAAGAGACCCAGTACTTC
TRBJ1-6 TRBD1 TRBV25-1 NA CASTSQGGQGFF TGTGCCAGCACCTCGCAAGGGGGACAGGGCTTTTTT
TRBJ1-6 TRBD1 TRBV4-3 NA CASSPRTGNSPLHF TGCGCCAGCAGCCCCCGGACAGGGAATTCACCCCTCCACTTT
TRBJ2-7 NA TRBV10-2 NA CASRETANYEQYF TGCGCCAGCAGGGAGACGGCAAACTACGAGCAGTACTTC
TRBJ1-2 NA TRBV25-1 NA CASSEEGFSYGYTF TGTGCCAGCAGTGAAGAAGGGTTTAGCTATGGCTACACCTTC
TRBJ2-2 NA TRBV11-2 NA CASSLGARQGVTGELFF TGTGCCAGCAGCTTAGGGGCAAGGCAGGGAGTCACCGGGGAGCTGTTTTTT
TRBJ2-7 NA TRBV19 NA CASSMRQGYEQYF TGTGCCAGTAGTATGCGGCAGGGCTACGAGCAGTACTTC